This T cell receptor beta chain was sequenced during a study of blood T cell repertoires in COVID-19. The CDR3 extends over 14 amino acids. Trimming took 0 bases from V and 8 from J, leaving 14 bases between them. In germline, CDR1 is GTSNPN, CDR2 SVGIG (reference sequence). TCRdb keeps only in-frame clones here, not all; method: immunoSEQ multiplex PCR. The profile shows roughly 80,000 clones, 70% to 85% of them singletons. The V and J genes are TRBV30 and TRBJ2-4, with unresolved D. The sequenced sample was peripheral blood. The sequence came from a human donor in a cohort sampled during active COVID-19. This CDR3 is CAWSVRSRSDIQYF. The CDR3 DNA follows: TGTGCCTGGAGTGTACGCTCCAGGTCGGACATTCAGTACTTC.